These T cell receptor beta chains were read from a single sample in a study of blood T cell repertoires in COVID-19. The protocol was immunoSEQ multiplex PCR, while the TCRdb copy is restricted to in-frame clones and leaves out a portion. The sample carries tens of thousands of clones, around 83% recorded once. The sequenced sample was peripheral blood. Source of these receptors: a woman of 80 years or more in a cohort sampled during active or convalescent COVID-19. Both conserved end residues are part of each CDR3. The D gene is left open where the match is weak. Where a row states a size, it is once, few, many or the class of an expanded clone; other rows omit it.

clone_size,j_call,d_call,v_call,cdr3_nt,cdr3_aa
NA,TRBJ2-1,TRBD2,TRBV6-5,TGTGCCAGCAGTTACGCGGGAGGCTGGAATGAGCAGTTCTTC,CASSYAGGWNEQFF
once,TRBJ2-2,NA,TRBV24-1,TGTGCCACCAGTGATTTGAACAGGCCCACCGGGGAGCTGTTTTTT,CATSDLNRPTGELFF
few,TRBJ2-5,TRBD1,TRBV19,TGTGCCAGTAGTTACTCCGGGACAGGGGACGAGACCCAGTACTTC,CASSYSGTGDETQYF
NA,TRBJ1-1,NA,TRBV29-1,TGCAGCGACTCAACAGGGAAACTGAACACTGAAGCTTTCTTT,CSDSTGKLNTEAFF
once,TRBJ2-1,NA,TRBV5-1,TGCGCCAGCAGCTTGGTGTCCGGCGGGGACAATGAGCAGTTCTTC,CASSLVSGGDNEQFF
NA,TRBJ2-6,NA,TRBV3-1/TRBV3-2,TGTGCCAGCAGGATTAGCTCTGGGGCCAACGTCCTGACTTTC,CASRISSGANVLTF
NA,TRBJ1-6,NA,TRBV15,TGTGCCACCAGCAGATACCTTGACATACCCGTTCGATATACCGCGAGCTCCTATAATTCACCCCTCCACTTT,CATSRYLDIPVRYTASSYNSPLHF
NA,TRBJ2-1,TRBD2,TRBV6-5,TGTGCCAGCAGTTACTCGGCTAGCGGGACCCCTGAGCAGTTCTTC,CASSYSASGTPEQFF
NA,TRBJ1-5,NA,TRBV5-1,TGCGCCAGCAGCTTGGGGCCTGATCAGCCCCAGCATTTT,CASSLGPDQPQHF
NA,TRBJ1-6,NA,TRBV30,TGTGCCTGGACGGGAAATAATTCACCCCTCCACTTT,CAWTGNNSPLHF
NA,TRBJ2-1,NA,TRBV20-1,TGCAGTATCCGCCCCGGGAATGAGCAGTTCTTC,CSIRPGNEQFF
NA,TRBJ2-7,NA,TRBV2,TGTGCCAGCAGTGAGAATTGGGCAGGGGACGAGCAGTACTTC,CASSENWAGDEQYF
NA,TRBJ2-1,TRBD2,TRBV27,TGTGCCAGCAAACCTAGCGGGAGGGGTAATGAGCAGTTCTTC,CASKPSGRGNEQFF
NA,TRBJ2-3,TRBD2,TRBV11-3,TGTGCCAGCAGCCTCACCTGGCGGGAGGGTAGCACAGATACGCAGTATTTT,CASSLTWREGSTDTQYF
few,TRBJ2-1,TRBD2,TRBV9,TGTGCCAGCACCAGACTAGCGAGCTCCTACAATGAGCAGTTCTTC,CASTRLASSYNEQFF
NA,TRBJ2-7,TRBD2,TRBV6-5,TGTGCCAGCAGGCGACTAGCGGGGATCTACGAGCAGTACTTC,CASRRLAGIYEQYF
few,TRBJ1-5,NA,TRBV10-2,TGCGCCAGCAGTGTCGGCAGGGTGGGGAATCAGCCCCAGCATTTT,CASSVGRVGNQPQHF
once,TRBJ1-2,TRBD1,TRBV9,TGTGCCAGCAGGGGGCTCCGGGACAGGGGGCTAAACTATGGCTACACCTTC,CASRGLRDRGLNYGYTF
NA,TRBJ2-1,TRBD1,TRBV5-6,TGTGCCAGCTATAAGGACAGGGGGTTCAATGAGCAGTTCTTC,CASYKDRGFNEQFF
NA,TRBJ2-3,TRBD2,TRBV5-1,TGCGCCAGCGAGCTCGGGGGGGCGTACACAGATACGCAGTATTTT,CASELGGAYTDTQYF
NA,TRBJ2-4,TRBD2,TRBV10-3,TGTGCCATCAGCCCGAATACGGGCGGGAGGGCCAGGGTGGGAAACATTCAGTACTTC,CAISPNTGGRARVGNIQYF
NA,TRBJ2-1,NA,TRBV7-7,TGTGCTAGCAGCTTAGAACTAATGAGCTCCTACAATGAGCAGTTCTTC,CASSLELMSSYNEQFF
NA,TRBJ1-1,NA,TRBV28,TGTGCCAGCATCATCTCAGGGGAGTCCACTGAAGCTTTCTTT,CASIISGESTEAFF
NA,TRBJ2-7,TRBD1,TRBV18,TGTGCCAGCTCACCCGGCCGGGACAGGGTTGGGGAGCAGTACTTC,CASSPGRDRVGEQYF
NA,TRBJ2-1,TRBD2,TRBV7-9,TGTGCCAGCAGCTTAGGAGGGTCGGGACTAGCGAACGAGCAGTTCTTC,CASSLGGSGLANEQFF
NA,TRBJ2-2,TRBD1,TRBV5-1,TGCGCCAGCAGCTACGTGATCACAGGGGGCAGCACCGGGGAGCTGTTTTTT,CASSYVITGGSTGELFF
NA,TRBJ2-3,TRBD2,TRBV9,TGTGCCAGCAGCGTAGAAGTAGCGGGAGGGTATGCAGATACGCAGTATTTT,CASSVEVAGGYADTQYF
NA,TRBJ2-2,TRBD2,TRBV30,TGTGCCAGCAAAGAATGGTCTAGCGGGAGGGCCGGGGAGCTGTTTTTT,CASKEWSSGRAGELFF
NA,TRBJ2-7,NA,TRBV27,TGTGCCAGCTCCTTTTTTGCGGGGAGCTCCTACGAGCAGTACTTC,CASSFFAGSSYEQYF
NA,TRBJ2-3,TRBD2,TRBV7-3,TGTGCCAGCAGCTTACTAAGCGGGAAAACAACAGATACGCAGTATTTT,CASSLLSGKTTDTQYF
NA,TRBJ2-4,TRBD1,TRBV2,TGTGCCAGCAGTCTTGACAGGGTAGCCAAAAACATTCAGTACTTC,CASSLDRVAKNIQYF
NA,TRBJ1-2,NA,TRBV15,TGTGCCACCAGCAGGCCCGTAGCTGTTGGCTACACCTTC,CATSRPVAVGYTF
NA,TRBJ2-2,NA,TRBV7-3,TGTGCCAGCAGCCAGGGGTTAAGCACCGGGGAGCTGTTTTTT,CASSQGLSTGELFF
NA,TRBJ1-2,NA,TRBV30,TGTGCCTGGAGTGTACGCAGGGACTATGGCTACACCTTC,CAWSVRRDYGYTF
NA,TRBJ2-1,TRBD1,TRBV3-1/TRBV3-2,TGTGCCAGCAGCCGACAGGGCTCCTACAATGAGCAGTTCTTC,CASSRQGSYNEQFF
NA,TRBJ2-2,TRBD2,TRBV3-1/TRBV3-2,TGTGCCAGCAGCCGGGGACTAGCGGGGGCCGGGGAGCTGTTTTTT,CASSRGLAGAGELFF
NA,TRBJ1-1,TRBD1,TRBV2,TGTGCCAGCAATAGACAGGGGGCTAGTAACACTGAAGCTTTCTTT,CASNRQGASNTEAFF
once,TRBJ1-1,NA,TRBV29-1,TGCAGCGTTTTCGGAAACAGGGACACTGAAGCTTTCTTT,CSVFGNRDTEAFF
NA,TRBJ1-1,TRBD1,TRBV5-1,TGCGCCAGCAGCCTCGCCGGGACAGGGTCGGGCACTGAAGCTTTCTTT,CASSLAGTGSGTEAFF
NA,TRBJ1-2,TRBD1,TRBV6-1,TGTGCCAGCAGTGAAACCCACGGGACAGGGTACTATGGCTACACCTTC,CASSETHGTGYYGYTF
NA,TRBJ1-2,TRBD1,TRBV6-6,TGTGCCAGCAGTTCGCGGTATCAGGGGGAGGGCTACACCTTC,CASSSRYQGEGYTF
NA,TRBJ1-1,TRBD1,TRBV6-2/TRBV6-3,TGTGCCAGCAGTGAGTTGACAGGGGTCACTGAAGCTTTCTTT,CASSELTGVTEAFF
NA,TRBJ1-6,NA,TRBV11-3,TGTGCCAGCAGCTTATTTCGGGGTGTCCCGTCACCCCTCCACTTT,CASSLFRGVPSPLHF
NA,TRBJ2-1,TRBD2,TRBV2,TGTGCCAGCGGGCTAGCGGAAGACAATGAGCAGTTCTTC,CASGLAEDNEQFF
NA,TRBJ2-1,TRBD1,TRBV15,TGTGCCACCAGCAGAGGACAGGGGTCCTACAATGAGCAGTTCTTC,CATSRGQGSYNEQFF
NA,TRBJ1-2,TRBD1,TRBV27,TGTGCCAGCAGTCTAGGGGGACAGCGCTATGGCTACACCTTC,CASSLGGQRYGYTF
few,TRBJ1-3,NA,TRBV4-1,TGCGCCAGCAGCCAAGTGTTGACCGGGATAGGAAACACCATATATTTT,CASSQVLTGIGNTIYF
NA,TRBJ1-2,NA,TRBV6-5,TGTGCCAGCTCCAGCAGGGACTATGGCTACACCTTC,CASSSRDYGYTF
NA,TRBJ1-1,NA,TRBV28,TGTGCCAGCAGTTTATCAAAGCTCACGTTGAACACTGAAGCTTTCTTT,CASSLSKLTLNTEAFF
few,TRBJ2-7,NA,TRBV7-8,TGTGCCAGCAGCTCCCTTGTCGGCTACGAGCAGTACTTC,CASSSLVGYEQYF
NA,TRBJ1-2,TRBD1,TRBV11-1,TGTGCCAGCAGCTCGGGACAGGGTTATGGCTACACCTTC,CASSSGQGYGYTF
once,TRBJ1-2,NA,TRBV14,TGTGCCAGCAGCCAACAAGCGGGCGGCTACACCTTC,CASSQQAGGYTF
once,TRBJ2-2,TRBD2,TRBV9,TGTGCCAGCAGCGTGTCTAGCGGGAGCCTCCCCGGGGAGCTGTTTTTT,CASSVSSGSLPGELFF
NA,TRBJ2-1,TRBD2,TRBV5-4,TGTGCCAGCAGCCCCCGGGGGGCGGGAGGTCGGAATGAGCAGTTCTTC,CASSPRGAGGRNEQFF
NA,TRBJ2-3,TRBD2,TRBV9,TGTGCCAGCAGCCCGGGACTAGCGGGATCGGCAGCAGATACGCAGTATTTT,CASSPGLAGSAADTQYF
few,TRBJ2-1,NA,TRBV10-1,TGCGCCAGCAGTGAGTCGGCCTACCCCCGGGTTGAGCAGTTCTTC,CASSESAYPRVEQFF
NA,TRBJ1-1,NA,TRBV7-3,TGTGCCAGCAGTCGAGTGAACACTGAAGCTTTCTTT,CASSRVNTEAFF
NA,TRBJ2-5,TRBD2,TRBV7-3,TGTGCCAGCAGGAAAGGACTAGCGGGAGACGGGCAAGAGACCCAGTACTTC,CASRKGLAGDGQETQYF
NA,TRBJ2-6,NA,TRBV6-7,TGTGCCAGCAGCCGAAACGTTGGGGGCCCTGGGGCCAACGTCCTGACTTTC,CASSRNVGGPGANVLTF